This T cell receptor (beta chain) derives from a study of T-cell memory formation after mild COVID-19. Whole-study results and caveats: Most CD4+ clones that shrank were in CM and EM, while CD8+ ones turned up in EMRA.

This clonotype occurred a few times. Antigen: not known. TCRdb itself ran the 5' RACE reads through MiXCR, one entry per CDR3 protein. The data contain 35,000 to 50,000 distinct CDR3 sequences, around 6.1% of them seen just once; the ten biggest clones take up about 0.81%. Material: PBMCs or a T cell subset sorted from them (not recorded which). This TCR derives from an adult who had mild COVID-19 (a few samples of this study predate the infection). Cell type and time point are not known.

The CDR3, as DNA: TGTGCCACCAGTGTAAGTGGAGGGCCCAATGAGCAGTTCTTC. Amino acid sequence: CATSVSGGPNEQFF. The chain joins TRBV24-1 to TRBJ2-1; possibly TRBD2 for D (6 bases). V was pared by 5 bases and J by 6 bases, with 13 bases between. The CDR3 consists of 14 residues. CDR1 and CDR2 (germline): KGHDR, SFDVKD.